The 18 T cell receptor beta chains given below trace back to one sample, sequenced in a study of blood T cells in healthy people across ages. A sample-barcoded 5' primer and a J-beta primer mix were used in a second PCR of roughly 7 to 11 cycles. TCRdb re-analysed the 5' RACE reads in MiXCR, keeping a single row per CDR3 protein. Of approximately 810,000 distinct CDR3 sequences listed, 29% are singletons. Sequenced material: blood. The receptor source for this set is a woman aged 80 or over in good health.

In this sample, this clonotype turned up a few times. The rearrangement links TRBV20-1 to TRBJ1-1; a possible D gene is TRBD1 (5 bases). The CDR3 has 14 residues. The germline CDR1 and CDR2 sequences are DFQATT and SNEGSKA (reference sequence). V lost 4 bases, J lost 3 bases, and 15 bases lay in between. The CDR3 region is CSANVWGWDTEAFF. CDR3 sequence (DNA): TGCAGTGCTAATGTATGGGGCTGGGACACTGAAGCTTTCTTT.

In regard to this clonotype: The junction does not match germline at one end; this may be a read error. The V and J genes are TRBV6-1 and TRBJ2-3; 9 bases agree with TRBD2. Germline assignment: CDR1 MNHNS and CDR2 SASEGT. This CDR3 spans 17 amino acids. CDR3 sequence: CASPPGKAGGHTGTQYF. As DNA, the CDR3 is TGTGCCAGCCCGCCGGGGAAAGCGGGGGGCCACACAGGTACGCAGTATTTT.

About this clonotype itself: Given a much more abundant clone one base away, this may be a read error. The chain employs TRBV7-2 and TRBJ2-1, with TRBD2 identical over 8 bases. The DNA end lines up better with TRBJ2-7; the J call may be wrong. CDR1 is SGHTA, CDR2 FQGNSA, per germline. The CDR3 contains 17 residues. CDR3 residues: CASSLTGGQGSYNEQYF. CDR3 nucleotides: TGTGCCAGCAGCTTAACGGGAGGGCAGGGGAGCTACAATGAGCAGTACTTC.

This clonotype was seen repeatedly, ten times or more. The chain employs TRBV7-2 and TRBJ2-1; D is possibly TRBD2 (6 bases). V lost 3 bases, J lost 4 bases, and 16 bases lay in between. CDR3 size: 16 residues. CDR1 and CDR2 from the germline V gene are SGHTA and FQGNSA. CDR3 sequence (DNA): TGTGCCAGCAGCTTCTCGGGACTGAACCCTTACAATGAGCAGTTCTTC. It encodes CASSFSGLNPYNEQFF.

This clonotype was counted many times. This chain connects TRBV10-3 to TRBJ2-6; 8 positions match TRBD1. The V segment lost 2 bases and the J segment 2 bases; nucleotides outside the gene matches: 5. Germline V lookup: CDR1 ENHRY, CDR2 SYGVKD. This CDR3 is 17 amino acids long. CDR3: CAISEQGAVPGANVLTF. As DNA, the CDR3 is TGTGCCATCAGTGAGCAGGGGGCGGTGCCTGGGGCCAACGTCCTGACTTTC.

As for this clonotype: A much larger clone lies a single base off, so this may be a read error. The chain is built from TRBV28 and TRBJ2-5, with TRBD2 identical over 8 bases. CDR1 is MDHEN, CDR2 SYDVKM, per germline. With V trimmed by 6 bases and J by 5 bases, 8 bases remained unmatched. CDR3 size: 14 residues. The CDR3 protein is CASRGAGEWETQYF. For the CDR3, the DNA is TGTGCCAGCAGGGGAGCGGGGGAATGGGAGACCCAGTACTTC.

The chain carries TRBV13 and TRBJ1-2; D not certain. Trimming left V 2 bases short and J 6 bases short, with 13 bases between. The CDR3 runs to 14 residues. The V gene's germline CDR1 is PRHDT and CDR2 FYEKMQ (reference sequence). CDR3 sequence (DNA): TGTGCCAGCAGCTTACGCTCGGCGGTTCATGGCTACACCTTC. Translated, it gives CASSLRSAVHGYTF.

The chain employs TRBV7-6 and TRBJ2-1, with D possibly called TRBD1 or TRBD2 (6 bases each). CDR3 length equals 15 residues. V was trimmed by 4 bases and J by 5 bases, leaving 15 bases between them. In germline, CDR1 is SGHVS, CDR2 FNYEAQ. DNA for the CDR3: TGTGCCAGCAGCTCAAGGCCCGGGGGCGACAATGAGCAGTTCTTC. Its translation: CASSSRPGGDNEQFF.

This clonotype showed up many times. This chain links TRBV5-1 with TRBJ2-1; 10 bases are a match to TRBD1. This CDR3 has 15 amino acids. V shed 6 bases, J shed 8 bases, and the junction held 11 bases outside the gene matches. In germline, CDR1 is SGHRS, CDR2 YFSETQ. The CDR3 nucleotides read TGCGCCAGCAACCTGGGACAGGGGAGGTTCTATGAGCAGTTCTTC. Its protein is CASNLGQGRFYEQFF.

At least ten counts were recorded for this clonotype. The chain uses TRBV7-2 and TRBJ2-7; no reliable D call. The germline CDR1 and CDR2 sequences are SGHTA and FQGNSA. Trimming left V 7 bases short and J 0 bases short, with 7 bases between. The CDR3 contains 12 residues. This CDR3 reads CASKATSYEQYF. CDR3 bases: TGTGCCAGCAAGGCAACCTCCTACGAGCAGTACTTC.

This clonotype was recorded many times. The DNA of the CDR3 is TGTGCCAGCAGTAAGACCCTAGCGGGGCCTTACAATGAGCAGTTCTTC. Amino acids: CASSKTLAGPYNEQFF. The genes are TRBV6-5 and TRBJ2-1; 9 bases are shared with TRBD2. Germline trimming cut 5 bases from V and 4 bases from J; bases unmatched to any gene: 9. Germline CDR1 reads MNHEY; CDR2 reads SVGAGI. This CDR3 is built from 16 residues.

This clonotype was seen many times. The chain employs TRBV18 and TRBJ2-5; TRBD2 aligns across 15 bases. The CDR3 length is 18 residues. The germline CDR1 and CDR2 sequences are KGHSH and LQKENI. The V segment lost 3 bases and the J segment 5 bases; nucleotides outside the gene matches: 10. The CDR3 nucleotides read TGTGCCAGCTCACCCCGCAGGACTAGCGGGGGGGCCTGGGAGACCCAGTACTTC. It specifies CASSPRRTSGGAWETQYF. Using reference TRBV18 and TRBJ2-5 for the parts outside the CDR3, the full variable domain is NAGVMQNPRHLVRRRGQEARLRCSPMKGHSHVYWYRQLPEEGLKFMVYLQKENIIDESGMPKERFSAEFPKEGPSILRIQQVVRGDSAAYFCASSPRRTSGGAWETQYFGPGTRLLVL.

This clonotype has a single count. This may arise from a read error, as a much more abundant clone is one base away. Given the absence of the conserved phenylalanine or tryptophan at the CDR3 end, a read error is likely. The chain carries TRBV6-6 and TRBJ1-2; 8 nucleotides align to TRBD1. CDR3 length: 14 amino acids. Trimming cost V 5 bases and J 8 bases; bases outside gene matches: 10. CDR1 and CDR2 (germline): MNHNY, SVGAGI (reference sequence). As DNA, the CDR3 is TGTGCCAGCAGTATGACAGGGGACAGGACAGGCTACACCATC. Amino acids: CASSMTGDRTGYTI.

The count of this clonotype is one. This chain joins TRBV5-1 and TRBJ2-7; 10 bases match TRBD1. Germline V lookup: CDR1 SGHRS, CDR2 YFSETQ. V was pared by 4 bases and J by 3 bases, with 16 bases of the junction left unmatched. This CDR3 contains 18 residues. CDR3 loop: CASSATGQGFGGVYEQYF. The CDR3, as DNA: TGCGCCAGCAGCGCCACGGGACAGGGGTTCGGCGGTGTCTACGAGCAGTACTTC.

This clonotype came up a few times. The chain couples TRBV7-9 to TRBJ1-1, with TRBD1 as a possible D gene (6 bases). Between the trimmed V and J ends, which lost 0 bases and 1 base, there was a span of 21 bases. The length of the CDR3 is 19 residues. Germline assignment: CDR1 SEHNR and CDR2 FQNEAQ (reference sequence). The CDR3 nucleotides read TGTGCCAGCAGCTTAGCGAGAGGCCTAAGGACAGCCTCGAACACTGAAGCTTTCTTT. Translated: CASSLARGLRTASNTEAFF.

This clonotype was recorded only once. Since a much larger clone is just one base distant, this may be a read error. CDR3 bases: TGCGCCAGCAGCTTGGGCGACGGCGACAGGTCCCTCCACTTT. Translated: CASSLGDGDRSLHF. This chain joins TRBV5-1 and TRBJ1-6; TRBD1 is a possible D gene (6 bases). This CDR3 region has 14 residues. Germline V gene lookup returns CDR1 SGHRS and CDR2 YFSETQ. V was shortened by 0 bases and J by 14 bases, with 15 bases between the two germline ends.

With respect to this clonotype: The junction does not match germline at one end; this may be a read error. This rearrangement joins TRBV20-1 to TRBJ2-1, with 11 bases fitting TRBD2. CDR1 and CDR2 from the germline V gene are DFQATT and SNEGSKA (reference sequence). The CDR3 runs to 17 residues. The CDR3 is CSARGLAGQSSYNERYF. In DNA, the CDR3 is TGCAGTGCTAGAGGACTAGCGGGGCAAAGCTCCTACAATGAGCGGTACTTC.

V gene TRBV6-2 or TRBV6-3 combines with J gene TRBJ2-7; 9 bases agree with TRBD2. Germline CDR1 is MNHEY and CDR2 is SVGEGT. The CDR3 is made up of 16 amino acids. Trimming removed 6 bases from V and 7 bases from J; junction bases left unmatched: 16. The CDR3 DNA is TGTGCCAGCAGGACCCCCGCGGGGGGGCTGTTTAATGAGCAGTACTTC. Translated: CASRTPAGGLFNEQYF.